The 15 T cell receptor beta chains in this list originate from one sample, sequenced in a study of control samples from healthy donors and cancer patients. Assay used: immunoSEQ multiplex PCR; TCRdb lists only in-frame clones, some missing. Among roughly 92,000 clones listed, 85% to 90% were seen once. Sequenced input: blood. The receptors here all came from a woman aged 60-75 years in good health.

In DNA form, the CDR3 reads TGCGCCAGCAGCCAAGAAACTGGGACCGGTCGCACTGAAGCTTTCTTT. This gives the protein CASSQETGTGRTEAFF. V usage is TRBV4-1 and J usage is TRBJ1-1; D possibly corresponds to TRBD1 (5 bases). Trimming stripped 0 bases from V and 4 bases from J, with 15 bases between. The CDR3 extends over 16 amino acids. Per germline, CDR1 MGHRA and CDR2 YSYEKL.

The rearrangement uses TRBV19 and TRBJ2-1; weak D call: TRBD2 (6 bases). CDR3 length equals 14 residues. V lost 8 bases and J lost 7, with 18 bases in between. The V gene's germline CDR1 is LNHDA and CDR2 SQIVND (reference sequence). CDR3 in DNA: TGTGCCAGTTCCCGACTAGAAGTGCGGAATGAGCAGTTCTTC. Encoded protein: CASSRLEVRNEQFF.

This clone was seen once. The gene calls are TRBV3-1 (or the pseudogene TRBV3-2) and TRBJ2-5; D is possibly TRBD1 (5 bases). This CDR3 has 14 residues. Germline values: CDR1 LGHDT, CDR2 YNNKEL (reference sequence). Trimming cost V 4 bases and J 3 bases, with 12 bases left between them. The CDR3 DNA reads as TGTGCCAGCAGCCCCAGGGCTCTGGAAGAGACCCAGTACTTC. Translation: CASSPRALEETQYF.

This sequence joins TRBV5-5 and TRBJ2-1; possible D gene TRBD2, 5 bases. Germline V CDR1 and CDR2: SGHKS, YYEKEE (reference sequence). CDR3 length: 15 residues. The ends were cut back, 0 bases at V and 10 bases at J, with 17 bases in the middle. The CDR3 bases are TGTGCCAGCAGCTTGGTTGAACGAAGCGGAGGCGAGCAGTTCTTC. It encodes CASSLVERSGGEQFF. Variable domain in full (rest from reference TRBV5-5 and TRBJ2-1): DAGVTQSPTHLIKTRGQQVTLRCSPISGHKSVSWYQQVLGQGPQFIFQYYEKEERGRGNFPDRFSARQFPNYSSELNVNALLLGDSALYLCASSLVERSGGEQFFGPGTRLTVL.

V is TRBV12-5 and J is TRBJ1-5; 8 bases are a match to TRBD1. CDR3 length: 17 residues. In germline, CDR1 is LGHNT, CDR2 FRNRAP. After removal of 5 bases from V and 0 bases from J, the junction contained 9 bases not matched to a gene. The CDR3 DNA reads as TGTGCTAGTGGTGTCGTGCCGGGACAGGTTAGCAATCAGCCCCAGCATTTT. Translated, it gives CASGVVPGQVSNQPQHF. Full variable domain (outside the CDR3, taken from reference TRBV12-5 and TRBJ1-5): DARVTQTPRHKVTEMGQEVTMRCQPILGHNTVFWYRQTMMQGLELLAYFRNRAPLDDSGMPKDRFSAEMPDATLATLKIQPSEPRDSAVYFCASGVVPGQVSNQPQHFGDGTRLSIL.

The chain couples TRBV24-1 to TRBJ1-4; 7 bases map to TRBD1. The germline gives CDR1 KGHDR, CDR2 SFDVKD. J gave up 7 bases and V 4 bases, and 8 bases lay outside the gene matches. This CDR3 has 15 amino acids. CDR3 coding DNA: TGTGCCACCAGTGAATCACAGGGGAACTCTGAAAAACTGTTTTTT. This translates into CATSESQGNSEKLFF.

This clone is a singleton in its sample. The rearrangement links TRBV5-4 to TRBJ2-1; 8 nucleotides agree with TRBD2. Germline V lookup: CDR1 SGHNT, CDR2 YYREEE (reference sequence). This CDR3 spans 17 amino acids. The trim removed 4 bases at V and 1 base at J, leaving 10 bases unmatched. The CDR3 reads CASSLGSGGLSYNEQFF. Here the CDR3 DNA reads TGTGCCAGCAGCCTAGGGTCGGGAGGGTTATCCTACAATGAGCAGTTCTTC.

The CDR3 protein is CASSLEGVRLHF. The CDR3, as DNA: TGTGCCAGCAGCTTAGAGGGGGTCCGCCTCCACTTT. The V and J genes are TRBV7-9 and TRBJ1-6; D may be TRBD1 (6 bases). CDR3 length: 12 residues. Trimming cost V 1 base and J 15 bases, with 10 bases left between them. The germline CDR1 and CDR2 sequences are SEHNR and FQNEAQ (reference sequence). The full variable domain, with the rest looked up from reference TRBV7-9 and TRBJ1-6, is DTGVSQNPRHKITKRGQNVTFRCDPISEHNRLYWYRQTLGQGPEFLTYFQNEAQLEKSRLLSDRFSAERPKGSFSTLEIQRTEQGDSAMYLCASSLEGVRLHFGNGTRLTVT.

This rearrangement joins TRBV5-6 to TRBJ2-3, with TRBD2 as a possible D gene (6 bases). Germline V gene data show CDR1 as SGHDT and CDR2 as YYEEEE. CDR3 length: 15 residues. V was cut by 4 bases and J by 2 bases, with 14 bases left in between. The CDR3: CASSPPPGVTDTQYF. The CDR3 nucleotides are TGTGCCAGCAGCCCACCCCCGGGGGTCACAGATACGCAGTATTTT.

The chain has TRBV18 and TRBJ1-1; D remains unclear. The V gene's germline CDR1 is KGHSH and CDR2 LQKENI. CDR3 length: 14 amino acids. The V end lost 6 bases, the J end lost 1 base, and 12 bases lay between the germline ends. CDR3 region: CASSPLSQNTEAFF. The DNA for the CDR3 is TGTGCCAGCTCCCCTTTATCACAGAACACTGAAGCTTTCTTT.

This clone appeared once. V usage is TRBV19 and J usage is TRBJ1-2; tentatively, D is TRBD1 (5 bases). V was cut by 5 bases and J by 4 bases, with 14 bases left in between. Germline CDR1 and CDR2: LNHDA and SQIVND (reference sequence). The CDR3 totals 14 residues. The CDR3 region is CASSPQGGSYGYTF. The CDR3 bases are TGTGCCAGTAGTCCTCAGGGCGGGAGCTATGGCTACACCTTC.

This clone was observed a single time. The chain employs TRBV5-5 and TRBJ1-2; 10 positions match TRBD1. The V gene's germline CDR1 is SGHKS and CDR2 YYEKEE (reference sequence). J gave up 7 bases and V 4 bases, and 10 bases lay outside the gene matches. The CDR3 is made up of 15 amino acids. The CDR3 nucleotides read TGTGCCAGCAGCCGAGGCCCGGGACAGGGGACTGGCTACACCTTC. Protein sequence: CASSRGPGQGTGYTF.

This clone appeared a few times. The V call is TRBV28, the J call TRBJ2-7; possibly TRBD2 for D (5 bases). V was cut by 1 base and J by 4 bases, with 5 bases left in between. Germline CDR1 MDHEN, CDR2 SYDVKM. CDR3 length equals 12 residues. The CDR3 bases are TGTGCCAGCAGTTTATCGGGGTACGAGCAGTACTTC. Protein sequence: CASSLSGYEQYF.

The genes are TRBV20-1 and TRBJ2-5; D unresolved. V was shortened by 0 bases and J by 5 bases, with 4 bases between the two germline ends. Germline CDR1 reads DFQATT; CDR2 reads SNEGSKA (reference sequence). The CDR3 has 11 amino acids. Here the CDR3 reads CSARDWETQYF. CDR3 bases: TGCAGTGCTAGAGATTGGGAGACCCAGTACTTC.

The chain carries TRBV10-3 and TRBJ1-2; D call uncertain. Germline V gene data show CDR1 as ENHRY and CDR2 as SYGVKD. The CDR3 runs to 15 residues. Trimming removed 8 bases from V and 7 bases from J, with 23 bases in between. This CDR3 reads CAISWVFLQKPGYTF. The CDR3 DNA reads TGTGCCATCTCTTGGGTTTTCTTACAGAAACCTGGCTACACCTTC.